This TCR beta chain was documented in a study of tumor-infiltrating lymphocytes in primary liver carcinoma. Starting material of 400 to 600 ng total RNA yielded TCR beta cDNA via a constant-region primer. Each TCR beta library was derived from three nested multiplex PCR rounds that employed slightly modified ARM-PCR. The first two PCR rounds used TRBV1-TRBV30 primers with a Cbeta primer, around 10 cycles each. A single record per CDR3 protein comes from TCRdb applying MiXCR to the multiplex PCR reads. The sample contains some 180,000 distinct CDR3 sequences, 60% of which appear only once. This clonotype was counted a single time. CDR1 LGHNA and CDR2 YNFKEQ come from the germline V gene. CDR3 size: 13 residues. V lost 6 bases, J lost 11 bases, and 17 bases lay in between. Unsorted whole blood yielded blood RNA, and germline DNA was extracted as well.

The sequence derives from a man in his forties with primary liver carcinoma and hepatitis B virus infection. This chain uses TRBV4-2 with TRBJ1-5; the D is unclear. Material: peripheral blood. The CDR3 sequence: CASSFLLDQSQHF. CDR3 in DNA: TGTGCCAGCAGTTTTCTGTTGGACCAGTCCCAGCATTTT.